A single T cell receptor (beta chain) is shown here with its context. Generated by immunoSEQ multiplex PCR, the TCRdb table keeps only in-frame clones and is missing some. The top ten clones hold roughly 12% of a sample with 55,000 to 70,000 clones, about three quarters of them seen once. This sample is part of a study of T cell responses to AZD1222 COVID-19 vaccine. The sequence derives from an adult in good health. The input for sequencing was peripheral blood, taken on day 0 of AZD1222 vaccination.

The CDR3 sequence: CASSKEGPWEAGNTIYF. The CDR3 DNA follows: TGTGCCAGCAGCAAAGAGGGGCCGTGGGAAGCTGGAAACACCATATATTTT. V and J are TRBV21-1 and TRBJ1-3; the D call TRBD1 from the table was never checked on the DNA. TRBV21-1 is an annotated pseudogene. The CDR3 is 17 amino acids.